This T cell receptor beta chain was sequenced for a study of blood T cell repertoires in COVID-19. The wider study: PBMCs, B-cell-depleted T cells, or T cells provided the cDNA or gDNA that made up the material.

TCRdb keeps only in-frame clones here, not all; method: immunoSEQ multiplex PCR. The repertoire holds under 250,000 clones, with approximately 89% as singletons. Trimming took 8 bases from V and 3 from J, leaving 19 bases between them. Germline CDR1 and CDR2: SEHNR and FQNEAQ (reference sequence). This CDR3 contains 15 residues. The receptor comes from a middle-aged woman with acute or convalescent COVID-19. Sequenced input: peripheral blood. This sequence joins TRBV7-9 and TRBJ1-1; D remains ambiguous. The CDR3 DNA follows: TGTGCCAGCGACTTATCGGCGGTATCGCACACTGAAGCTTTCTTT. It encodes CASDLSAVSHTEAFF.